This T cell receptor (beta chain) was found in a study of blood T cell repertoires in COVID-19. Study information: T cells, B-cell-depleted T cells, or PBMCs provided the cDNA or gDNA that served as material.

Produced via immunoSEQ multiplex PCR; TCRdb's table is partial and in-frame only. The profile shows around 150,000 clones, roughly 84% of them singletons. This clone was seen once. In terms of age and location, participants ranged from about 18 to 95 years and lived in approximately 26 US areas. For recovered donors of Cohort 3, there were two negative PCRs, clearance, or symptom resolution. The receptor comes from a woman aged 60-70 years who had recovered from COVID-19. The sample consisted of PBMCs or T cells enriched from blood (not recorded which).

This CDR3 is CASSSGTGGRRTEAFF. As DNA, the CDR3 is TGTGCCAGCAGTTCCGGGACAGGGGGGAGAAGGACTGAAGCTTTCTTT. The gene calls are TRBV6-5 and TRBJ1-1; 11 nucleotides match TRBD1. The CDR3 is made up of 16 amino acids. After removal of 4 bases from V and 5 bases from J, the junction contained 9 bases not matched to a gene. Germline V gives CDR1 MNHEY, CDR2 SVGAGI.